This T cell receptor (beta chain) comes out of a study of technical replicates of blood from a handful of donors. Some clones are missing from TCRdb's copy, which holds only in-frame ones; the method was immunoSEQ multiplex PCR. The table includes roughly 51,000 clones, approximately 92% detected once. The CDR3 has 16 residues. Germline CDR1 and CDR2: LNHDA and SQIVND (reference sequence). V shed 4 bases, J shed 4 bases, and the junction held 7 bases outside the gene matches. Input material: PBMCs. The chain joins TRBV19 to TRBJ1-2; 12 positions agree with TRBD1. The TCR was taken from a human donor in good health. Some clones in this sample may be carry-over from other donors' samples. CDR3 in DNA: TGTGCCAGTAGTAGGCAGGGACAGGGGGCCGGCTATGGCTACACCTTC. Translation gives CASSRQGQGAGYGYTF. The entire variable domain, with the rest obtained from reference TRBV19 and TRBJ1-2, is as follows: DGGITQSPKYLFRKEGQNVTLSCEQNLNHDAMYWYRQDPGQGLRLIYYSQIVNDFQKGDIAEGYSVSREKKESFPLTVTSAQKNPTAFYLCASSRQGQGAGYGYTFGSGTRLTVV.